The clone carrying this T cell receptor (beta chain) was detected many times. TCRdb passed the RT-PCR reads through MiXCR, listing each CDR3 protein once. The data hold around 700,000 distinct CDR3 sequences, with 14% observed a single time. CDR3 length equals 14 residues. Germline CDR1 ENHRY, CDR2 SYGVKD. V was pared by 3 bases and J by 2 bases, with 11 bases between. This chain uses TRBV10-3 with TRBJ2-7; possible D gene TRBD1, 6 bases. Sequences were obtained from memory CD4+ T cells from blood. The receptor's source is a female donor in good health, serving as a healthy control. This CDR3 reads CAISDQGSAYEQYF. In DNA, the CDR3 is TGTGCCATCAGTGATCAGGGGTCGGCCTACGAGCAGTACTTC.